The TCR beta chain under discussion was sequenced for a study of Graves' ophthalmopathy and Graves' hyperthyroidism. General study results and limits: The blood repertoire also included most expanded thyroid clonotypes above 0.001 frequency.

Germline V gene data show CDR1 as SGHRS and CDR2 as YFSETQ. The length of the CDR3 is 16 residues. Losses at the gene ends were 4 bases for V and 2 bases for J; bases not matched to a gene: 5. RNA transcripts were the template, and TCR beta CDR3 regions were amplified from them. Following a first-round RT-PCR that used HTBI primers, a second-round multiplex PCR was carried out. Each CDR3 protein is one row after TCRdb ran MiXCR on the multiplex PCR reads. The data show about 420,000 distinct CDR3 sequences, over 20% seen once. Each hyperthyroidism patient was newly diagnosed, with under 2 months' duration, and aged 18 to 65. The PBMCs had their origin in roughly 10 ml of fresh peripheral blood. There are many counts of this clonotype. Antigen specificity is unknown.

The sequenced sample consisted of peripheral blood. The TCR sequence derives from a woman aged 18-29 years with stable Graves' hyperthyroidism. This sequence joins TRBV5-1 and TRBJ2-7, with 14 nucleotides matching TRBD2. The CDR3 loop is CASSLGLAGETYEQYF. CDR3 sequence (DNA): TGCGCCAGCAGCCTGGGACTAGCGGGAGAGACCTACGAGCAGTACTTC.